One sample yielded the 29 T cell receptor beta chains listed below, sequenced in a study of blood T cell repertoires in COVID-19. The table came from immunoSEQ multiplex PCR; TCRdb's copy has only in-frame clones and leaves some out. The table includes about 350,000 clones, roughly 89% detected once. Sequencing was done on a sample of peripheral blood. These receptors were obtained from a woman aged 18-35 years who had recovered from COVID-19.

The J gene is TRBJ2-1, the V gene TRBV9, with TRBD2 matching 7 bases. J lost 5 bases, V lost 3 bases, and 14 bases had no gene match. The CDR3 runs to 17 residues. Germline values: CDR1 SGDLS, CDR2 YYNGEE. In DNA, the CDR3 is TGTGCCAGCAGCGCTTCGGGGGGTAGCGGACTAAACAATGAGCAGTTCTTC. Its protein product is CASSASGGSGLNNEQFF.

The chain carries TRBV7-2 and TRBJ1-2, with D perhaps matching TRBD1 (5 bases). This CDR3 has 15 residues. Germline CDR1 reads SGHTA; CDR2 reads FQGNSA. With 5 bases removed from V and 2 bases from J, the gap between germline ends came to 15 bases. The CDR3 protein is CASSQLRGSNYGYTF. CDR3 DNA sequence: TGTGCCAGCAGCCAGTTGCGGGGGTCGAACTATGGCTACACCTTC.

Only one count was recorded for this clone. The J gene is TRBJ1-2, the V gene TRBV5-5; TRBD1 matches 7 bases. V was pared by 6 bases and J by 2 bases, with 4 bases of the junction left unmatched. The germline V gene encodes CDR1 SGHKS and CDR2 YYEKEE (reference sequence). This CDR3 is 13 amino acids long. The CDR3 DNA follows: TGTGCCAGCAATGACAGGGTGAACTATGGCTACACCTTC. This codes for CASNDRVNYGYTF.

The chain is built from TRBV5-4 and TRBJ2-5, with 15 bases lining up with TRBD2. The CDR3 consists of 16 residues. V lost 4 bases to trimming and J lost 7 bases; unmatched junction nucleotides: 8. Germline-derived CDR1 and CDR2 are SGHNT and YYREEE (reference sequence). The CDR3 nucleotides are TGTGCCAGCAGCGAGGGACTAGCGGGAGGTTTTGGGACCCAGTACTTC. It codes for CASSEGLAGGFGTQYF.

CDR3 region: CASSDGQGLFGYTF. The DNA for the CDR3 is TGTGCCAGCAGTGATGGACAGGGGTTGTTTGGCTACACCTTC. The chain uses TRBV25-1 and TRBJ1-2; 9 bases map to TRBD1. Losses at the gene ends were 3 bases for V and 7 bases for J; bases not matched to a gene: 6. The CDR3 sequence is 14 residues long. Germline loops: CDR1 MGHDK, CDR2 SYGVNS.

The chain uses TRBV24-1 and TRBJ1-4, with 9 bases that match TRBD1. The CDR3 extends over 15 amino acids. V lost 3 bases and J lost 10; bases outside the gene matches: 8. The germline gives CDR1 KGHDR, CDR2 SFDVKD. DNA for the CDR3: TGTGCCACCAGTGATACGGGACAGGGCCTCGGAAAACTGTTTTTT. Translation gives CATSDTGQGLGKLFF.

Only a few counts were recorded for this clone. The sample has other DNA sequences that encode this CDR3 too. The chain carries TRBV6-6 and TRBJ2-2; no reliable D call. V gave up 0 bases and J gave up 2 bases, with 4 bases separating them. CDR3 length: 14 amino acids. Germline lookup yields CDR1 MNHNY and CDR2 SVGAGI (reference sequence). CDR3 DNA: TGTGCCAGCAGTTACTCGAGTAACACCGGGGAGCTGTTTTTT. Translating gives CASSYSSNTGELFF.

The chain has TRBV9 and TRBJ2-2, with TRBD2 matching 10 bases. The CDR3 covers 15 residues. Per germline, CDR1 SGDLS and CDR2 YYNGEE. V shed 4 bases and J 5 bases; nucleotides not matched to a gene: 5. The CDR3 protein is CASSIGTSDTGELFF. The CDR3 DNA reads TGTGCCAGCAGCATCGGGACTAGCGATACCGGGGAGCTGTTTTTT.

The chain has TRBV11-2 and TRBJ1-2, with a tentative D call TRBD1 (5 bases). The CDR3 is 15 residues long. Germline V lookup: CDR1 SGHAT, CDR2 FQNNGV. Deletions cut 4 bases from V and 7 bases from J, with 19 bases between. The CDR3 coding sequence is TGTGCCAGCAGCTCTAATAGGGGTCCCCCCCCTGGCTACACCTTC. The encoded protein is CASSSNRGPPPGYTF. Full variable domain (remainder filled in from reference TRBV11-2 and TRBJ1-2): EAGVAQSPRYKIIEKRQSVAFWCNPISGHATLYWYQQILGQGPKLLIQFQNNGVVDDSQLPKDRFSAERLKGVDSTLKIQPAKLEDSAVYLCASSSNRGPPPGYTFGSGTRLTVV.

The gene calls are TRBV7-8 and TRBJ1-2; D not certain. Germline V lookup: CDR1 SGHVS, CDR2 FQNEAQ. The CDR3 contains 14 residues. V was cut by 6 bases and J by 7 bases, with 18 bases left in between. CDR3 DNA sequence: TGTGCCAGCAGGCAGGCCGGTACCTTAGTTGGCTACACCTTC. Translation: CASRQAGTLVGYTF.

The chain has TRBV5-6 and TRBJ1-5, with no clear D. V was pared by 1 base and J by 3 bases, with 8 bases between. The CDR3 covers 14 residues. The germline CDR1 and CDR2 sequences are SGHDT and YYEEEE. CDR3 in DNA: TGTGCCAGCAGCTTGTGGGCAGACAATCAGCCCCAGCATTTT. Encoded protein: CASSLWADNQPQHF. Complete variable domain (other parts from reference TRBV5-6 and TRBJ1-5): DAGVTQSPTHLIKTRGQQVTLRCSPKSGHDTVSWYQQALGQGPQFIFQYYEEEERQRGNFPDRFSGHQFPNYSSELNVNALLLGDSALYLCASSLWADNQPQHFGDGTRLSIL.

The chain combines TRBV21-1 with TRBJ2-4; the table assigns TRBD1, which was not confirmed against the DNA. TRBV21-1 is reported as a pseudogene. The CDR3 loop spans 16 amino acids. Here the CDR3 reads CASSSKEGAPKNIQYF. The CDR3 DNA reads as TGTGCCAGCAGCTCAAAGGAGGGGGCTCCCAAAAACATTCAGTACTTC.

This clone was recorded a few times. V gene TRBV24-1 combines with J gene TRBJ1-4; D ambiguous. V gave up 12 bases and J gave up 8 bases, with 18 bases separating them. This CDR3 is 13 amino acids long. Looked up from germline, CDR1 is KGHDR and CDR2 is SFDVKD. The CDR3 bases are TGTGCCGTTCTAGGTAAGGCTCGAGAAAAACTGTTTTTT. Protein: CAVLGKAREKLFF.

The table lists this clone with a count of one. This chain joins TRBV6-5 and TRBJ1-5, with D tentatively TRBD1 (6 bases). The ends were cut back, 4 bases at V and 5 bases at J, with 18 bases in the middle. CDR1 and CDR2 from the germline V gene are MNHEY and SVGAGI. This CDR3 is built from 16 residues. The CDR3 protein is CASSSIGRGVYQPQHF. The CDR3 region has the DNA TGTGCCAGCAGTTCTATCGGCAGGGGAGTGTATCAGCCCCAGCATTTT.

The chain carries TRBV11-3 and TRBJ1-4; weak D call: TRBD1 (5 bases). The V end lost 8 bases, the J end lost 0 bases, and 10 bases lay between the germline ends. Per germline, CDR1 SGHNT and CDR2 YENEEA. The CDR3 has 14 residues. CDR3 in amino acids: CASAGGSTNEKLFF. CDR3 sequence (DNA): TGTGCCAGCGCTGGGGGGTCAACTAATGAAAAACTGTTTTTT.

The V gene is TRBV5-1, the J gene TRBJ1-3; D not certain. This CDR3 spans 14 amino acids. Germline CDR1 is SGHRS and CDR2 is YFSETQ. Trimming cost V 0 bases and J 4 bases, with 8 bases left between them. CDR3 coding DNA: TGCGCCAGCAGCTTGGGAGCGGTCGGAAACACCATATATTTT. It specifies CASSLGAVGNTIYF.

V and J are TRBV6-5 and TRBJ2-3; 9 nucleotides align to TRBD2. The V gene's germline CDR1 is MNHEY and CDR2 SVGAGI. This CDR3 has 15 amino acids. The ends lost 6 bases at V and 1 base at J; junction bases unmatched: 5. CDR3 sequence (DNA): TGTGCCAGCAGGCACCTAGCGGGACGCACAGATACGCAGTATTTT. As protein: CASRHLAGRTDTQYF.

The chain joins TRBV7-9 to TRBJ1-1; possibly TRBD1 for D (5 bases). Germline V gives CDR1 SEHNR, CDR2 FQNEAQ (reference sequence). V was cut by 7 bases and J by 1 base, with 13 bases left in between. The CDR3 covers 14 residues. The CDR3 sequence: CASTKGQGNTEAFF. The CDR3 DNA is TGTGCCAGCACCAAGGGGCAGGGGAACACTGAAGCTTTCTTT.

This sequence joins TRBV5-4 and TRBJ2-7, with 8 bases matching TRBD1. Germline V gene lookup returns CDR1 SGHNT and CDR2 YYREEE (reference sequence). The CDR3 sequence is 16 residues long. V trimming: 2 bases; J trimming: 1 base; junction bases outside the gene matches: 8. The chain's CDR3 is CASSFSDRGPSYEQYV. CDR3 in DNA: TGTGCCAGCAGCTTTTCTGACAGGGGCCCATCCTACGAGCAGTACGTC.

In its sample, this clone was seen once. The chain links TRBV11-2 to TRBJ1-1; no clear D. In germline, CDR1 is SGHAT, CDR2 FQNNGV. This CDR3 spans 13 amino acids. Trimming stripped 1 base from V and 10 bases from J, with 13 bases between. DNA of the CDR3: TGTGCCAGCAGCTTAGTCGGCCCCCGGGGAGCTTTCTTT. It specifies CASSLVGPRGAFF.

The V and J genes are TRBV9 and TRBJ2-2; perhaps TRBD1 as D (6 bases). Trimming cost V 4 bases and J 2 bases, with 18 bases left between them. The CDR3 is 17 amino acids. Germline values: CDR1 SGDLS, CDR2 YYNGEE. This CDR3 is CASSTPGARENTGELFF. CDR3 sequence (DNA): TGTGCCAGCAGCACCCCAGGGGCCAGGGAAAACACCGGGGAGCTGTTTTTT.

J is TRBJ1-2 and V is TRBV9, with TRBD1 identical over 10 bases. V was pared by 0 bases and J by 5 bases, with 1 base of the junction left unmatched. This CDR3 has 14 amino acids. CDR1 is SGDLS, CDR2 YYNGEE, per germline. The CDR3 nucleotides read TGTGCCAGCAGCGTAGGGACAGGGGGGTATGGCTACACCTTC. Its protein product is CASSVGTGGYGYTF.

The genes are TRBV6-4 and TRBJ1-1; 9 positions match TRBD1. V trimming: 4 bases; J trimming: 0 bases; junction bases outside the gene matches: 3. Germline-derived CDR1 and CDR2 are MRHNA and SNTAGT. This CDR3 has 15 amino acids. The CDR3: CASSATGGLNTEAFF. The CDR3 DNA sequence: TGTGCCAGCAGTGCGACAGGGGGTTTGAACACTGAAGCTTTCTTT.

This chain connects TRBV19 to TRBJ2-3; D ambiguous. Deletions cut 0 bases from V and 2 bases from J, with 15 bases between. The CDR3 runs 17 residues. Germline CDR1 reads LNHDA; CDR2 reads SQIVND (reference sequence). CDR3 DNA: TGTGCCAGTAGTATAGATCCCCCCGGCAGCGTCACAGATACGCAGTATTTT. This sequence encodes CASSIDPPGSVTDTQYF.

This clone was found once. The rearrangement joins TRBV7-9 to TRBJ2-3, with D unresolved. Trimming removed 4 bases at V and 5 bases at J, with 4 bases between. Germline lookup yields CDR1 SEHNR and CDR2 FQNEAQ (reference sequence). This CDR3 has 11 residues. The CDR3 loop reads CASSYRDTQYF. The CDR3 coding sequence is TGTGCCAGCAGCTACAGAGATACGCAGTATTTT.

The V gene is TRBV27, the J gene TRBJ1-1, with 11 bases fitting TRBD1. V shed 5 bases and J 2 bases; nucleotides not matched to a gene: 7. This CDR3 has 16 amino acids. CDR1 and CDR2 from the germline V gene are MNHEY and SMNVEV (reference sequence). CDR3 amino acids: CASSAGTGGFNTEAFF. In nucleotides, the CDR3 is TGTGCCAGCAGTGCTGGGACAGGGGGTTTTAACACTGAAGCTTTCTTT.

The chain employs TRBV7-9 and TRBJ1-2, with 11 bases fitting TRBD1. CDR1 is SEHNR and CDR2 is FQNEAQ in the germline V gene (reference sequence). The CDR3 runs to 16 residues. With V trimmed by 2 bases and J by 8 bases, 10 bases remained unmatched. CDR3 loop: CASSLTPGTGGNGYTF. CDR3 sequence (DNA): TGTGCCAGCAGCTTAACCCCCGGGACAGGGGGTAACGGCTACACCTTC.

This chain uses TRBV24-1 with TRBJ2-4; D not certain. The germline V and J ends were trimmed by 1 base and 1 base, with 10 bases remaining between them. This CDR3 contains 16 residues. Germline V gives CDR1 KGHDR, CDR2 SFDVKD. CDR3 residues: CATSDFSRMAKNIQYF. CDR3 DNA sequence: TGTGCCACCAGTGATTTTAGTAGAATGGCCAAAAACATTCAGTACTTC.

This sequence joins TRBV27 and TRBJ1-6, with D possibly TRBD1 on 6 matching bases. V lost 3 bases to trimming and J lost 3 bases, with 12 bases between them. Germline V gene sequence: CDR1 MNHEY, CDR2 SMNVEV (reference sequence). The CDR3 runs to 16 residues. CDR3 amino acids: CASSFGQNYYNSPLHF. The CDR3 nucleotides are TGTGCCAGCAGTTTCGGACAGAATTACTATAATTCACCCCTCCACTTT.